A selection of T cell receptor beta chains follows, all from one sample in a study of blood T cell repertoires in COVID-19. The method was immunoSEQ multiplex PCR; TCRdb's version includes in-frame clones alone and lacks a portion of them. The sample has more than 65,000 clones, roughly nine tenths seen once. What was sequenced was peripheral blood. Receptors were obtained from a man between 50 and 59 years old with acute or convalescent COVID-19. Each CDR3 is given without its conserved first and last residue.

j_gene	v_gene	CDR3aa
TRBJ1-5	TRBV5-6	ASSLGHATNQPQH
TRBJ2-3	TRBV9	ASSELAGGPDTQY
TRBJ2-2	TRBV2	ASSDEGLSGELF
TRBJ1-3	TRBV3-1/TRBV3-2	ASRGGPGVSGNTIY
TRBJ1-6	TRBV11-2	ASSRRQGHRDSPLH
TRBJ1-5	TRBV7-2	ASSYGQAPTRPQH
TRBJ1-4	TRBV7-9	ASSVGHVDEKLF
TRBJ1-2	TRBV7-6	ASSATGYGYT
TRBJ2-1	TRBV3-1/TRBV3-2	ASSEIAGGRYNEQF
TRBJ2-1	TRBV6-5	ASSTRGGYNEQF
TRBJ1-1	TRBV30	AWSLDRVAF